Each of the 17 T cell receptor beta chains below was sequenced from the same sample in a study of T-cell reconstitution after alpha-beta-depleted transplantation in children. Using unique molecular identifiers, the investigators prepared the TCRbeta library. Using its own MiXCR run on the PCR reads, TCRdb lists one record per CDR3 protein. The table lists 98,000 or so distinct CDR3 sequences, 23% of them singletons. The source was PBMCs, collected before TCRalphabeta/CD19-depleted stem cell transplant. These receptors all come from a boy aged 2 to 9 with acute lymphoblastic leukemia, due to receive a stem cell transplant.

V and J are TRBV3-1 and TRBJ2-1; 9 bases fit TRBD2. V shed 4 bases, J shed 13 bases, and the junction held 5 bases outside the gene matches. The CDR3 extends over 12 amino acids. Germline CDR1 and CDR2: LGHDT and YNNKEL (reference sequence). The CDR3 nucleotides are TGTGCCAGCAGCCCGGGACTAGCAATTCAGTTCTTC. Its protein product is CASSPGLAIQFF.

This chain joins TRBV5-1 and TRBJ1-1; 7 bases line up with TRBD1. After removal of 0 bases from V and 5 bases from J, the junction contained 4 bases not matched to a gene. Per the germline V gene, CDR1 is SGHRS and CDR2 is YFSETQ. The CDR3 totals 14 residues. The CDR3 region has the DNA TGCGCCAGCAGCTTGGAACAGGGGTGGACTGAAGCTTTCTTT. This sequence encodes CASSLEQGWTEAFF. Supplemented by reference TRBV5-1 and TRBJ1-1, the full variable domain reads KAGVTQTPRYLIKTRGQQVTLSCSPISGHRSVSWYQQTPGQGLQFLFEYFSETQRNKGNFPGRFSGRQFSNSRSEMNVSTLELGDSALYLCASSLEQGWTEAFFGQGTRLTVV.

This clonotype was recorded many times. The rearrangement joins TRBV7-9 to TRBJ2-3, with a weak D call TRBD2 (5 bases). The CDR3 extends over 16 amino acids. V lost 7 bases and J 5 bases, leaving 22 bases between the germline ends. Per germline, CDR1 SEHNR and CDR2 FQNEAQ (reference sequence). The CDR3 loop reads CASTTELTGKQDTQYF. The CDR3 bases are TGTGCCAGCACCACCGAGCTTACCGGGAAACAAGATACGCAGTATTTT.

This clonotype has more than one count but fewer than ten. This chain uses TRBV20-1 with TRBJ1-1, with no clear D. The CDR3 extends over 10 amino acids. With 4 bases removed from V and 13 bases from J, the gap between germline ends came to 13 bases. Per germline, CDR1 DFQATT and CDR2 SNEGSKA (reference sequence). CDR3 sequence reads: CSAKRFNVFF. In DNA, the CDR3 is TGCAGTGCTAAGAGATTTAATGTTTTCTTT.

The V call is TRBV27, the J call TRBJ2-3; D possibly corresponds to TRBD1 (6 bases). Trimming shortened V by 3 bases and J by 4 bases, and 11 bases separated the two germline ends. This CDR3 has 14 amino acids. Germline CDR1 and CDR2: MNHEY and SMNVEV (reference sequence). The CDR3 DNA reads TGTGCCAGCAGTTTTCGAGGGGGAGCAGATACGCAGTATTTT. It yields the protein CASSFRGGADTQYF.

This chain links TRBV7-2 with TRBJ1-4; maybe TRBD1 (6 bases). This CDR3 has 17 residues. Trimming pared 2 bases from V and 0 bases from J, leaving 13 bases between. Germline V lookup: CDR1 SGHTA, CDR2 FQGNSA. The CDR3 nucleotides are TGTGCCAGCAGCTTAACCCCTTACAGGGCAACTAATGAAAAACTGTTTTTT. Residues: CASSLTPYRATNEKLFF. Full variable domain (remainder filled in from reference TRBV7-2 and TRBJ1-4): GAGVSQSPSNKVTEKGKDVELRCDPISGHTALYWYRQSLGQGLEFLIYFQGNSAPDKSGLPSDRFSAERTGGSVSTLTIQRTQQEDSAVYLCASSLTPYRATNEKLFFGSGTQLSVL.

In its sample, this clonotype was seen many times. The chain combines TRBV12-3 or TRBV12-4 with TRBJ2-7; 7 nucleotides align to TRBD2. V lost 0 bases and J lost 4; bases outside the gene matches: 3. The CDR3 has 14 residues. As DNA, the CDR3 is TGTGCCAGCAGTTTAGCGGGAGGGCCGTACGAGCAGTACTTC. It yields the protein CASSLAGGPYEQYF.

This clonotype was found a few times. The chain joins TRBV7-9 to TRBJ1-1; unclear D gene. Germline values: CDR1 SEHNR, CDR2 FQNEAQ (reference sequence). V was clipped by 6 bases and J by 0 bases, with 5 bases between them. This CDR3 is built from 12 residues. The CDR3 loop is CASRVLNTEAFF. For the CDR3, the DNA is TGTGCCAGCAGGGTCTTGAACACTGAAGCTTTCTTT.

This clonotype was seen more than once but under ten times. The V and J genes are TRBV4-2 and TRBJ1-1; perhaps TRBD1 as D (6 bases). V was shortened by 4 bases and J by 7 bases, with 19 bases between the two germline ends. In germline, CDR1 is LGHNA, CDR2 YNFKEQ. This CDR3 region has 15 residues. CDR3 in DNA: TGTGCCAGCAGCCTGGCGGTGTACGGAGGGGGTGAAGCTTTCTTT. It is translated as CASSLAVYGGGEAFF.

This clonotype was counted ten times or more. V is TRBV5-1 and J is TRBJ2-1, with D tentatively TRBD1 (6 bases). This CDR3 spans 19 amino acids. Trimming left V 2 bases short and J 0 bases short, with 21 bases between. Germline loops: CDR1 SGHRS, CDR2 YFSETQ. The CDR3 sequence: CASSFKDRPGTSSYNEQFF. The CDR3 coding sequence is TGCGCCAGCAGCTTTAAAGACAGGCCAGGCACCAGCTCCTACAATGAGCAGTTCTTC.

This clonotype was counted a single time. The J gene is TRBJ2-1, the V gene TRBV7-9, with D perhaps TRBD1 (5 bases). Trimming left V 2 bases short and J 10 bases short, with 15 bases between. The CDR3 covers 14 residues. The germline V gene encodes CDR1 SEHNR and CDR2 FQNEAQ (reference sequence). This chain's CDR3 is CASSLLAGIAEQFF. CDR3 DNA: TGTGCCAGCAGCTTATTGGCAGGGATTGCGGAGCAGTTCTTC.

In this sample, this clonotype turned up a few times. This chain joins TRBV7-9 and TRBJ2-7; D remains unclear. Trimming stripped 5 bases from V and 2 bases from J, with 7 bases between. CDR1 SEHNR and CDR2 FQNEAQ come from the germline V gene (reference sequence). The length of the CDR3 is 12 residues. CDR3 bases: TGTGCCAGCAGCCCCGGACCCTACGAGCAGTACTTC. It encodes CASSPGPYEQYF.

The table lists this clonotype with a few counts. The rearrangement links TRBV15 to TRBJ2-2, with TRBD2 identical over 16 bases. The V gene's germline CDR1 is LNHNV and CDR2 YYDKDF (reference sequence). With V trimmed by 1 base and J by 4 bases, 12 bases remained unmatched. The CDR3 runs 21 residues. CDR3 in amino acids: CATSRGSLGTSGRAGTGELFF. As DNA, the CDR3 is TGTGCCACCAGCAGAGGGTCCCTCGGGACTAGCGGGAGGGCCGGCACCGGGGAGCTGTTTTTT. Together with reference TRBV15 and TRBJ2-2, the CDR3 gives the full variable domain: DAMVIQNPRYQVTQFGKPVTLSCSQTLNHNVMYWYQQKSSQAPKLLFHYYDKDFNNEADTPDNFQSRRPNTSFCFLDIRSPGLGDTAMYLCATSRGSLGTSGRAGTGELFFGEGSRLTVL.

The chain combines TRBV10-2 with TRBJ2-1; 7 nucleotides match TRBD2. J was trimmed by 6 bases and V by 2 bases; bases with no gene match: 7. The CDR3 runs 15 residues. Per the germline V gene, CDR1 is WSHSY and CDR2 is SAAADI. The DNA for the CDR3 is TGCGCCAGCAGTGAGGCGCTAGCGGACCTCAATGAGCAGTTCTTC. Encoded protein: CASSEALADLNEQFF.

In its sample, this clonotype was seen a few times. This chain uses TRBV5-1 with TRBJ2-1; 12 bases align to TRBD2. This CDR3 contains 13 residues. Trimming took 4 bases from V and 7 from J; bases not matched to a gene: 0. Germline loops: CDR1 SGHRS, CDR2 YFSETQ. Here the CDR3 DNA reads TGCGCCAGCAGCGGACTAGCGGGAAATGAGCAGTTCTTC. It yields the protein CASSGLAGNEQFF.

This clonotype was detected a few times. This rearrangement joins TRBV5-8 to TRBJ2-2, with no clear D. CDR3 length: 16 amino acids. V was trimmed by 0 bases and J by 3 bases, leaving 12 bases between them. Germline V gives CDR1 SGHTS, CDR2 YDEGEE. CDR3 nucleotides: TGTGCCAGCAGCTTGGCCGTTGGGCAGTACACCGGGGAGCTGTTTTTT. The encoded protein is CASSLAVGQYTGELFF.

V and J are TRBV7-2 and TRBJ2-1; weak D call: TRBD1 (6 bases). This CDR3 has 13 residues. Germline lookup yields CDR1 SGHTA and CDR2 FQGNSA. V was pared by 8 bases and J by 3 bases, with 11 bases between. The CDR3 bases are TGTGCCAGCGGTAAGGGGGTCTACAATGAGCAGTTCTTC. This sequence encodes CASGKGVYNEQFF.